This entry is about one TCR beta chain. This clonotype was observed at least ten times. The clone's antigen remains unknown. No base quality values were provided; no much bigger clone lies one nucleotide off. Donors were 40 or so systemically healthy Caucasian individuals from Russia aged about 6 to 100 years. Ten milliliters of peripheral blood were drawn from each donor into EDTA-treated Vacutainer tubes. Ficoll-Paque density-gradient centrifugation was used to isolate PBMCs, with at least 6 million obtained per sample. Total RNA, at least 6 micrograms per sample, was extracted from PBMCs with Trizol reagent. For every donor, flow cytometry on a PBMC aliquot measured the percentage of naive CD45RAhigh/CD27high T cells. The CDR3 has 16 amino acids, counting the end cysteine and phenylalanine. Only the CDR3 part of the read is kept: 48 bases, read in frame from the first base. Compared with germline, V lacks 6 bases and J lacks 0 bases; bases without a gene match: 11. CDR1 is given as MNHEY and CDR2 as SVGAGI, both from the germline V gene.

Receptor libraries were prepared by 5' RACE. The sequencer was an Illumina HiSeq 2500. A second PCR of about 6 to 12 cycles was run with a J-beta primer mix and a sample-barcoded 5' primer. Each TCR beta cDNA molecule received a unique molecular identifier from a template-switch 5' adaptor carrying 12 random nucleotides. Each sample yielded at least 2.5 million CDR3-containing paired-end reads. All of the RNA was converted into first-strand cDNA using the Mint cDNA synthesis kit, with a TRBC-specific oligonucleotide serving as the primer. All cDNA was treated with uracil-DNA glycosylase and then went through a first 18-cycle PCR with the universal primers M1SS and BC2_uni_R. The published analysis was carried out like this. Each sample was normalized by randomly selecting 1 million high-quality reads, each carrying a distinct molecular identifier. Instead of being binned into consensus sequences, reads with shared molecular identifiers were discarded. MiTCR, set to a Q25 quality threshold and the strictest error-elimination algorithm, was used for CDR3 identification, clonotype clustering and error correction. Lower-bound total TCR beta diversity was estimated with a nonparametric unseen species model using Euler transformation. TCRdb reworked the public reads: Q25 trimming with fastp, MiXCR clone assembly, productive beta chains retained. Identical CDR3 protein sequences are pooled into one entry, listed with their most common genes and DNA. The V and J calls here are based on TCRdb, not the publication. The sample data list around 850,000 distinct CDR3 sequences, and under 40% of these were observed just once. The leading ten clones occupy approximately 12% of the sample.

The record originates from a study of blood T cells in healthy people across ages (dated by TCRdb to the mid-2010s). Concerning the study at large: Template switching captured roughly one uniquely barcoded TCR beta cDNA molecule per two T cells in model experiments. To track age-related changes in TCR beta repertoire diversity, the study relied on deep sequencing normalized with unique cDNA molecular identifiers. Two additional independent replicas of 1 million unique cDNA reads from the same blood draw were analyzed for two donors (one aged 18 to 29 and one aged 80 or older). Four age groups were formed from the donors: young (average around 15 years), middle-aged (around 41), aged (around 68) and long-lived (about 80). To avoid experimental bias, donors of different ages were randomly spread across the sequencing lanes.

Study-level results and caveats: Estimates of total diversity based on one million sequenced T cells were regarded as lower bounds and as underestimates. Bulk unsorted PBMC profiling prevented conclusive comparison of naive and antigen-experienced compartments. The long-lived group showed more naive CD4+ T cells, fewer expanded clones and increased TCR diversity than the aged group, suggesting age selection. Observed TCR beta diversity per million T cells fell roughly linearly with age, and a significant reduction was already apparent by age about 43. The percentage of naive T cells measured by flow cytometry correlated strongly with observed TCR beta diversity. The CMV infection status of donors was not known, potentially confounding age-related changes in expanded clonotypes.

Sequenced material: blood. This clonotype originated in a man aged 18-30 years in good health. The chain is encoded by TRBV6-5 joined to TRBJ2-7; 7 middle bases align to TRBD2. The CDR3 is CASSLVGGPSSYEQYF. The sequenced DNA is TGTGCCAGCAGCCTCGTGGGAGGGCCGAGCTCCTACGAGCAGTACTTC.